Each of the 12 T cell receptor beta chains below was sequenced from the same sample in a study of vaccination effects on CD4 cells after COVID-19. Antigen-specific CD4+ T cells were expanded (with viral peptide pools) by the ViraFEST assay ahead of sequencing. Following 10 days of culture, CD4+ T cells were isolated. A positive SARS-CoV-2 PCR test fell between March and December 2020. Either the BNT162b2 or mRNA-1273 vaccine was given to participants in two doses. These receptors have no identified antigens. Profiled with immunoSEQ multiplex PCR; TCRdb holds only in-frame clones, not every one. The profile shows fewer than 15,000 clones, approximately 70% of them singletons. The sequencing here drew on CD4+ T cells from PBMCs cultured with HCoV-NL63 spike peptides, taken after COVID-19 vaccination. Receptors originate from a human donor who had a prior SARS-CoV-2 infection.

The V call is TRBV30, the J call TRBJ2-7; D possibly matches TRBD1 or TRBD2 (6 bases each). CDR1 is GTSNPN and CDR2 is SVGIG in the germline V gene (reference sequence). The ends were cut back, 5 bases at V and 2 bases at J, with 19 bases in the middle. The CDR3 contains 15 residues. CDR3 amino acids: CAWLFFTGATYEQYF. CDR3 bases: TGTGCCTGGCTATTTTTCACGGGGGCGACCTACGAGCAGTACTTC.

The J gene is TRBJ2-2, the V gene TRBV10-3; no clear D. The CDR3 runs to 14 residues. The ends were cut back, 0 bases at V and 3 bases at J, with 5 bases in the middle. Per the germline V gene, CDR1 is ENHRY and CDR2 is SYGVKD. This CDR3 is CAISESKDTGELFF. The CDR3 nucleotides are TGTGCCATCAGTGAGTCTAAGGACACCGGGGAGCTGTTTTTT.

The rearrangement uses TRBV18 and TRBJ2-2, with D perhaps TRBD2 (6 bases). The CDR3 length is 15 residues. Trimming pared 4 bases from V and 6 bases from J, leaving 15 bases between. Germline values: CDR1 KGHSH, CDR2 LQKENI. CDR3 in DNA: TGTGCCAGCTCACTTACGGGGGATCCCGCCGGGGAGCTGTTTTTT. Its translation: CASSLTGDPAGELFF. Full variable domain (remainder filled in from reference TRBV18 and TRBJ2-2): NAGVMQNPRHLVRRRGQEARLRCSPMKGHSHVYWYRQLPEEGLKFMVYLQKENIIDESGMPKERFSAEFPKEGPSILRIQQVVRGDSAAYFCASSLTGDPAGELFFGEGSRLTVL.

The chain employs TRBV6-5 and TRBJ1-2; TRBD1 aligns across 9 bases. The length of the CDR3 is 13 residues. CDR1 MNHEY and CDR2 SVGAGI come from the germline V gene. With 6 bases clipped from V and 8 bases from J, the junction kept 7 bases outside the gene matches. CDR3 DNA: TGTGCCAGCAGAGACGACAGGGGGGGAGGCTACACCTTC. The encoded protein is CASRDDRGGGYTF.

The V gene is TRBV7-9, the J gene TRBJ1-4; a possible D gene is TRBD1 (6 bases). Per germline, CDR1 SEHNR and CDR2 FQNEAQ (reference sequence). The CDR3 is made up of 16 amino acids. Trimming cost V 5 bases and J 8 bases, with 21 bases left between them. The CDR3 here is CASSQGQGREDEKLFF. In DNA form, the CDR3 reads TGTGCCAGCAGCCAGGGGCAGGGAAGGGAGGACGAAAAACTGTTTTTT.

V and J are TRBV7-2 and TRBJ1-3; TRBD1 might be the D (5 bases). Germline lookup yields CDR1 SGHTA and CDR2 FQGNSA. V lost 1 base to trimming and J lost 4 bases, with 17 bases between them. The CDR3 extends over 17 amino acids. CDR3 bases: TGTGCCAGCAGCTTAGATGTGTGGGGGGGTCTAGGAAACACCATATATTTT. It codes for CASSLDVWGGLGNTIYF.

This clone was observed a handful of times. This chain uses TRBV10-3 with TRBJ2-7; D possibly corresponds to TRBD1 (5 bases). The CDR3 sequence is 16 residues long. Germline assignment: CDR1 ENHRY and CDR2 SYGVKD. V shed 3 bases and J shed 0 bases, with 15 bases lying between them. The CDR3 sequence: CAISDWGPKSSYEQYF. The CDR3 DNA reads TGTGCCATCAGTGATTGGGGCCCAAAAAGCTCCTACGAGCAGTACTTC.

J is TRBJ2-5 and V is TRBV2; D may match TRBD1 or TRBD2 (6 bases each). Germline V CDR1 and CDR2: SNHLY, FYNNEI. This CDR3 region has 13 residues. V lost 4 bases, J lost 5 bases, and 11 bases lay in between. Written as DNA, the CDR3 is TGTGCCAGCAGTGGGGGGGCTGGGGAGACCCAGTACTTC. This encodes CASSGGAGETQYF. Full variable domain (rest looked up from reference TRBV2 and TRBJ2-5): EPEVTQTPSHQVTQMGQEVILRCVPISNHLYFYWYRQILGQKVEFLVSFYNNEISEKSEIFDDQFSVERPDGSNFTLKIRSTKLEDSAMYFCASSGGAGETQYFGPGTRLLVL.

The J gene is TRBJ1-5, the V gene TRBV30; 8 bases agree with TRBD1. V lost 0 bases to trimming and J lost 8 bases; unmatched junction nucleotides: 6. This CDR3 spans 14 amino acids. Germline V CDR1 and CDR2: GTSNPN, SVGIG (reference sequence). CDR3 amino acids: CAWSVPDRDKPQHF. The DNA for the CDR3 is TGTGCCTGGAGTGTACCGGACAGGGATAAGCCCCAGCATTTT. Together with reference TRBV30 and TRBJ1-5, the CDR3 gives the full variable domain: SQTIHQWPATLVQPVGSPLSLECTVEGTSNPNLYWYRQAAGRGLQLLFYSVGIGQISSEVPQNLSASRPQDRQFILSSKKLLLSDSGFYLCAWSVPDRDKPQHFGDGTRLSIL.

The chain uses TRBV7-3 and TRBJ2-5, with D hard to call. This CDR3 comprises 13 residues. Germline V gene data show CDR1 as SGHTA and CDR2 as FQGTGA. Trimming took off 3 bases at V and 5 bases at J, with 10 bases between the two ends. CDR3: CASSFMDRETQYF. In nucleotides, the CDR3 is TGTGCCAGCAGCTTTATGGACCGCGAGACCCAGTACTTC.

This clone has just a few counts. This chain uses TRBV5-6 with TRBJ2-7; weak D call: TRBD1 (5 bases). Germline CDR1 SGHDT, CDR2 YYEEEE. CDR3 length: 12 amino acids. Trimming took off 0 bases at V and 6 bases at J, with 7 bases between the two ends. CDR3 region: CASSLGRGEQYF. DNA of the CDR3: TGTGCCAGCAGCTTGGGAAGGGGCGAGCAGTACTTC. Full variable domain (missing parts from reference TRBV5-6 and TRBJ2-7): DAGVTQSPTHLIKTRGQQVTLRCSPKSGHDTVSWYQQALGQGPQFIFQYYEEEERQRGNFPDRFSGHQFPNYSSELNVNALLLGDSALYLCASSLGRGEQYFGPGTRLTVT.

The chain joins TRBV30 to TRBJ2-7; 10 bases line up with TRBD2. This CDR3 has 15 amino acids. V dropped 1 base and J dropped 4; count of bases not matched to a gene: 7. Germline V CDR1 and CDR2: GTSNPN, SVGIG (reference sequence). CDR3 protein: CAWSGRAGGRYEQYF. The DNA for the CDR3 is TGTGCCTGGAGTGGGCGAGCGGGGGGGCGTTACGAGCAGTACTTC.